One sample yielded the 3 T cell receptor beta chains listed below, sequenced in a study of CD8+ T cells in alopecia areata. RNA, once extracted, was reverse transcribed into cDNA for use as the sequencing template. The protocol was immunoSEQ multiplex PCR, while the TCRdb copy is restricted to in-frame clones and leaves out a portion. The sample comprises 100,000 to 150,000 clones, approximately 49% of which are singletons, and under 20% rests with the top ten. The sample was CD8+ T cells sorted from blood, taken at week 0. The receptors were sampled from a human donor with alopecia areata.

V usage is TRBV30 and J usage is TRBJ1-1; a weak D match, TRBD1 (5 bases). The CDR3 spans 11 residues. Germline V gene lookup returns CDR1 GTSNPN and CDR2 SVGIG (reference sequence). CDR3 residues: CAYRDLGRAFF. The CDR3 bases are TGTGCATACCGGGACTTAGGTCGCGCTTTCTTT.

V usage is TRBV5-1 and J usage is TRBJ1-1; the D is unclear. Germline V gene sequence: CDR1 SGHRS, CDR2 YFSETQ. The CDR3 spans 13 residues. V was cut by 0 bases and J by 1 base, with 4 bases left in between. The CDR3 is CASSLEENTEAFF. Written as DNA, the CDR3 is TGCGCCAGCAGCTTGGAGGAGAACACTGAAGCTTTCTTT.

This clone was seen more than once but under ten times. The CDR3, as DNA: TGTGCCAGCAGCTCAGACTATTATGAGCAGTTCTTC. Residues: CASSSDYYEQFF. The chain combines TRBV7-9 with TRBJ2-1, with D possibly being TRBD2 (5 bases). Trimming shortened V by 4 bases and J by 8 bases, and 9 bases separated the two germline ends. Germline V gives CDR1 SEHNR, CDR2 FQNEAQ (reference sequence). CDR3 length: 12 residues.